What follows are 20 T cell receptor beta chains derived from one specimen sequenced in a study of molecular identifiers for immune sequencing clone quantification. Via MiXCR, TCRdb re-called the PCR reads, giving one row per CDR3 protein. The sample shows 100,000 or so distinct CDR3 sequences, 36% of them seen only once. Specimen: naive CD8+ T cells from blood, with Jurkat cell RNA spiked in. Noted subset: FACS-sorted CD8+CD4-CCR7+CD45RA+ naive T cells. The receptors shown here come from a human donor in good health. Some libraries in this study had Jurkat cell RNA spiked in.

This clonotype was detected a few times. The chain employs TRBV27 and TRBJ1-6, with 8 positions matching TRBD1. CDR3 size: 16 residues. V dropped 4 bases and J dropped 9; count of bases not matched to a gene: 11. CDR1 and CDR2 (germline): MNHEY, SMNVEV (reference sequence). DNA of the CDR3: TGTGCCAGCAGTTCCTCACAGGGACAGGAGGTTTCACCCCTCCACTTT. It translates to CASSSSQGQEVSPLHF.

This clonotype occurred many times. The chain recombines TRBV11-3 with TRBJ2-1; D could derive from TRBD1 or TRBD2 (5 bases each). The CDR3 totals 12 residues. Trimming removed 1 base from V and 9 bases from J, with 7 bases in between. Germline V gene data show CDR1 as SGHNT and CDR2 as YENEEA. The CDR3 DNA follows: TGTGCCAGCAGCTTAGGAGGGACTGAGCAGTTCTTC. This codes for CASSLGGTEQFF. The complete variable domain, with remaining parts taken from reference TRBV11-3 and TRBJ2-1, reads EAGVVQSPRYKIIEKKQPVAFWCNPISGHNTLYWYLQNLGQGPELLIRYENEEAVDDSQLPKDRFSAERLKGVDSTLKIQPAELGDSAVYLCASSLGGTEQFFGPGTRLTVL.

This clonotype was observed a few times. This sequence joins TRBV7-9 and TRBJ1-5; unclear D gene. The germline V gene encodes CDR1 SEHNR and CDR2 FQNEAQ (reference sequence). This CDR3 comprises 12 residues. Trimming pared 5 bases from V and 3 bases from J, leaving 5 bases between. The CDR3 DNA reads TGTGCCAGCAGCAAATTCAATCAGCCCCAGCATTTT. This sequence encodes CASSKFNQPQHF.

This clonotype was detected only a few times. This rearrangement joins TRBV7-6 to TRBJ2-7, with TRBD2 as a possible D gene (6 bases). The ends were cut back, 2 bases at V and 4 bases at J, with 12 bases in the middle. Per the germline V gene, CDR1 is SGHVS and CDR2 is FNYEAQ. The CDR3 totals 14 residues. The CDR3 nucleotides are TGTGCCAGCAGCTTACGGGGGAGTCAGTACGAGCAGTACTTC. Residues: CASSLRGSQYEQYF. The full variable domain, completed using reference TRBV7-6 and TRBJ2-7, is GAGVSQSPRYKVTKRGQDVALRCDPISGHVSLYWYRQALGQGPEFLTYFNYEAQQDKSGLPNDRFSAERPEGSISTLTIQRTEQRDSAMYRCASSLRGSQYEQYFGPGTRLTVT.

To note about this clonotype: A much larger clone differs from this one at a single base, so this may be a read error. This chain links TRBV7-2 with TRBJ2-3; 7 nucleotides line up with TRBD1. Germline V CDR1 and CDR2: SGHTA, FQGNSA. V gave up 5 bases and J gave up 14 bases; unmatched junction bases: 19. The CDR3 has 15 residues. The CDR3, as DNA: TGTGCCAGCAGCCCCACCGGGACAGCCATCCCGGCGATGTATTTT. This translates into CASSPTGTAIPAMYF.

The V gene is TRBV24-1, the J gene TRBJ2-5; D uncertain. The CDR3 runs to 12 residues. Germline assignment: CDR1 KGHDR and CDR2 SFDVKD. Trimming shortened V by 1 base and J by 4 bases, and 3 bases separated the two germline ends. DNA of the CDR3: TGTGCCACCAGTGATTTCCGAGAGACCCAGTACTTC. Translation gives CATSDFRETQYF.

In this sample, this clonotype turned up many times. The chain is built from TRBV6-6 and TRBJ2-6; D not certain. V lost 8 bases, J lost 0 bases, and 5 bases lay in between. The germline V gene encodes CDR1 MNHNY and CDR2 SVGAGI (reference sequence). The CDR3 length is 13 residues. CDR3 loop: CASGGSGANVLTF. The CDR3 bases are TGTGCCAGCGGTGGCTCTGGGGCCAACGTCCTGACTTTC.

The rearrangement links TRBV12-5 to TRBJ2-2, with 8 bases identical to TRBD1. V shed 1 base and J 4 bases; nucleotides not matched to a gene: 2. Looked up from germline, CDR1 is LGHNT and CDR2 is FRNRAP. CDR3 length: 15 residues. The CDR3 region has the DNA TGTGCTAGTGGTTTGGGGACAGGGTTCACCGGGGAGCTGTTTTTT. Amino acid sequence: CASGLGTGFTGELFF.

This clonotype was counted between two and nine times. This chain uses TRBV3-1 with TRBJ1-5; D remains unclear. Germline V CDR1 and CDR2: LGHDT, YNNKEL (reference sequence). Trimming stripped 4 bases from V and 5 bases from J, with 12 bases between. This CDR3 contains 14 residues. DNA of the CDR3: TGTGCCAGCAGCCCCCGGCTTGGACATCAGCCCCAGCATTTT. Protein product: CASSPRLGHQPQHF.

CDR3 in amino acids: CASSREMNEQFF. The CDR3 DNA follows: TGTGCCAGCTCAAGGGAGATGAATGAGCAGTTCTTC. The chain recombines TRBV3-1 with TRBJ2-1, with D perhaps matching TRBD2 (5 bases). The CDR3 is made up of 12 amino acids. Germline V lookup: CDR1 LGHDT, CDR2 YNNKEL (reference sequence). Trimming pared 8 bases from V and 7 bases from J, leaving 12 bases between.

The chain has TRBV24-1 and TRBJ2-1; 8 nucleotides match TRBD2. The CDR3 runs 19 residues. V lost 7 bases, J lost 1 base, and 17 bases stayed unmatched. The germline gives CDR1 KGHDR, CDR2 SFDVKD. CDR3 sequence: CATSHRVVSGSGSYNEQFF. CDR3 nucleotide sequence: TGTGCCACCAGCCACAGGGTTGTGAGCGGGAGTGGTTCCTACAATGAGCAGTTCTTC.

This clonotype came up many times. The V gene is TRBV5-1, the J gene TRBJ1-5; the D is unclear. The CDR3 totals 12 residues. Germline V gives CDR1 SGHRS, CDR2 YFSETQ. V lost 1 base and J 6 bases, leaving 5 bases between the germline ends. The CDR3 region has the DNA TGCGCCAGCAGCTTGTTTGGTCAGCCCCAGCATTTT. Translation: CASSLFGQPQHF.

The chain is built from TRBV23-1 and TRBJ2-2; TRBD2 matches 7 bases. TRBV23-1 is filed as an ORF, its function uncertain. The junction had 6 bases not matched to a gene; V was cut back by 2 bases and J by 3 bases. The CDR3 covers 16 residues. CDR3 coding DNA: TGCGCCAGCAGTCAAAGGGAGGGGCGGGACACCGGGGAGCTGTTTTTT. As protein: CASSQREGRDTGELFF.

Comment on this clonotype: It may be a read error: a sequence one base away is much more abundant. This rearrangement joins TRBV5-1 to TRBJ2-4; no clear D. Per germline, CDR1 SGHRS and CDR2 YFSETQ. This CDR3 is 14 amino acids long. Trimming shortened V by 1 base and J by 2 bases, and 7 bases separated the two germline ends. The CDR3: CASSLTQSKNIQYF. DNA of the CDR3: TGCGCCAGCAGCTTGACGCAATCCAAAAACATTCAGTACTTC.

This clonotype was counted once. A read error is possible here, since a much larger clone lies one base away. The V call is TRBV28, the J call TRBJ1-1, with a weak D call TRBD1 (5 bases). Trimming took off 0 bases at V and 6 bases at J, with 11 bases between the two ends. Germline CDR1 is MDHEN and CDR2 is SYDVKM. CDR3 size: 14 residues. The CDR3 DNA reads TGTGCCAGCAGTTTATGGGGGGTGAGCGCTGAAGCTTTCTTT. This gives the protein CASSLWGVSAEAFF.

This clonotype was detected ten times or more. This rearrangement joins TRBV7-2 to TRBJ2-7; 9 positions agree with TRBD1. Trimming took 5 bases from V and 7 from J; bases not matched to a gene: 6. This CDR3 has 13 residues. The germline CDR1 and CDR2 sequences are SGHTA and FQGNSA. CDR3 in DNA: TGTGCCAGCAGCGACAGGGGGGTGAGAGAGCAGTACTTC. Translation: CASSDRGVREQYF.

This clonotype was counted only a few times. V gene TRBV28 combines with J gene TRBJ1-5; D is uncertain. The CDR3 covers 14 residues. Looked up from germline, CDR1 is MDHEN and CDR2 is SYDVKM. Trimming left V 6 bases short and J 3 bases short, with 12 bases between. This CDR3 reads CASRAQAHNQPQHF. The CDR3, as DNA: TGTGCCAGCAGGGCGCAGGCTCACAATCAGCCCCAGCATTTT.

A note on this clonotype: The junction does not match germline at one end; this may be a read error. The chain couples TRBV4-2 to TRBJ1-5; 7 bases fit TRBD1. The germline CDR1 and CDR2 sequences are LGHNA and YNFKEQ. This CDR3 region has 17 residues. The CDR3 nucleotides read TGTGCCAGCAGCCAAGAGGGGACAGCTTATAGCACTCAGCCCCAGCAATTT. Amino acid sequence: CASSQEGTAYSTQPQQF.

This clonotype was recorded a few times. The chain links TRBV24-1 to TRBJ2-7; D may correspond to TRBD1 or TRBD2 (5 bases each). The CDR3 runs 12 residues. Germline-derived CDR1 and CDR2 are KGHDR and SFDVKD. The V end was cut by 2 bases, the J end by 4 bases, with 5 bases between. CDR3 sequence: CATSDWGYEQYF. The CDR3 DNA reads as TGTGCCACCAGTGATTGGGGGTACGAGCAGTACTTC.

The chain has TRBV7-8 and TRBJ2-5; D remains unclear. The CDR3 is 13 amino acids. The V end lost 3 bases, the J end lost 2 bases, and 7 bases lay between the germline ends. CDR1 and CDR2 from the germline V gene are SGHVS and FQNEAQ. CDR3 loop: CASSLGIQETQYF. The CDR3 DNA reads TGTGCCAGCAGCTTGGGGATTCAAGAGACCCAGTACTTC.